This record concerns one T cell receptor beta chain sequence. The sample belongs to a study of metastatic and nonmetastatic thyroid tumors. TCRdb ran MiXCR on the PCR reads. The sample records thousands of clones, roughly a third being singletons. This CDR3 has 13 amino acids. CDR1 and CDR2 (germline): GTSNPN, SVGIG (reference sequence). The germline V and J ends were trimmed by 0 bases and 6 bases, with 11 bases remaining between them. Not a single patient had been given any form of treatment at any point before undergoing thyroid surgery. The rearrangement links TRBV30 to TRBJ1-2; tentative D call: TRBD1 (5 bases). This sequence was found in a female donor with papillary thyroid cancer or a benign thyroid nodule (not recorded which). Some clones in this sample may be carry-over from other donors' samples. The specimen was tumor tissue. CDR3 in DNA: TGTGCCTGGAGTGTCTCTGGGGGGAATGGCTACACCTTC. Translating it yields CAWSVSGGNGYTF.